This T cell receptor beta chain comes out of a study of CXCR3-negative and CXCR3-positive naive CD8 T cells. The CDR3 extends over 15 amino acids. Per the germline V gene, CDR1 is SGHAT and CDR2 is FQNNGV. Carrying UMI labels, the TRB cDNA libraries were prepared through 5' RACE. With the 5' RACE reads reprocessed, TCRdb shows one record per CDR3 protein and no DNA. Its table records around 40,000 distinct CDR3 sequences. This TCR derives from a human donor in good health. Some clones in this sample may be carry-over from other donors' samples. Sequencing was performed on memory CD8+ T cells from blood. The gene calls are TRBV11-2 and TRBJ2-1; the TCRdb call, TRBD1, lacks DNA for checking. The CDR3 sequence: CASLEEELPGNEQFF. The whole variable domain, filled in from reference TRBV11-2 and TRBJ2-1, reads EAGVAQSPRYKIIEKRQSVAFWCNPISGHATLYWYQQILGQGPKLLIQFQNNGVVDDSQLPKDRFSAERLKGVDSTLKIQPAKLEDSAVYLCASLEEELPGNEQFFGPGTRLTVL.